These 15 T cell receptor beta chains were sequenced from one sample in a study of control samples from healthy donors and cancer patients. The protocol was immunoSEQ multiplex PCR, while the TCRdb copy is restricted to in-frame clones and leaves out a portion. The repertoire includes 95,000 to 150,000 clones, 80% to 90% of them detected once, and around 8.7% sits in the top ten. Source material: blood. The receptors originated from a man aged 35 to 55 in good health.

The CDR3 is CASSPADRNYGYTF. The CDR3 nucleotides are TGTGCCAGCTCACCGGCGGACAGAAACTATGGCTACACCTTC. V gene TRBV18 combines with J gene TRBJ1-2; perhaps TRBD1 as D (6 bases). The CDR3 contains 14 residues. Trimming cost V 3 bases and J 2 bases, with 10 bases left between them. In germline, CDR1 is KGHSH, CDR2 LQKENI.

V and J are TRBV2 and TRBJ1-1; D remains unclear. The V and J ends lost 3 bases and 10 bases respectively, with 9 bases between them. This CDR3 has 11 residues. Per the germline V gene, CDR1 is SNHLY and CDR2 is FYNNEI. The CDR3 nucleotides are TGTGCCAGCAGTGATCCCGACGGAGCTTTCTTT. Its translation: CASSDPDGAFF.

This chain joins TRBV12-3 or TRBV12-4 and TRBJ2-7; D unresolved. V lost 3 bases and J lost 6, with 6 bases in between. CDR3 size: 11 residues. CDR3 coding DNA: TGTGCCAGCAGTTTTTCATCCGAGCAGTACTTC. This codes for CASSFSSEQYF.

This clone was counted once. The V call is TRBV7-9, the J call TRBJ1-5, with unresolved D. CDR1 and CDR2 from the germline V gene are SEHNR and FQNEAQ (reference sequence). V lost 5 bases and J 0 bases, leaving 17 bases between the germline ends. The CDR3 runs to 17 residues. CDR3 sequence reads: CASSDLAEGNSNQPQHF. CDR3 DNA sequence: TGTGCCAGCAGCGATCTGGCCGAAGGAAATAGCAATCAGCCCCAGCATTTT.

The chain combines TRBV7-9 with TRBJ2-2; no clear D. The germline V gene has CDR1 SEHNR and CDR2 FQNEAQ (reference sequence). Trimming removed 1 base at V and 4 bases at J, with 16 bases between. This CDR3 contains 17 residues. The CDR3, as DNA: TGTGCCAGCAGCTTAGGACTGATGGGTATGGGCACCGGGGAGCTGTTTTTT. This translates into CASSLGLMGMGTGELFF.

A note on this clone: The germline gene is not matched at one end of the junction; a read error may be the cause. V and J are TRBV7-8 and TRBJ2-3, with 7 bases lining up with TRBD2. Germline assignment: CDR1 SGHVS and CDR2 FQNEAQ. The CDR3 is 15 amino acids. The CDR3 is CASSFSSWGGDAQYF. In DNA, the CDR3 is TGTGCCAGCAGCTTTTCTAGTTGGGGGGGAGATGCGCAGTATTTT.

V usage is TRBV21-1 and J usage is TRBJ1-1; the DNA was not used to check the table's D call, TRBD1. TRBV21-1 is a pseudogene segment. This CDR3 is built from 18 residues. CDR3 amino acids: CASSKRDRIHRGDTEAFF. For the CDR3, the DNA is TGTGCCAGCAGCAAAAGGGACAGGATACACCGGGGTGACACTGAAGCTTTCTTT.

J is TRBJ2-7 and V is TRBV19, with D possibly matching TRBD2 (6 bases). Per germline, CDR1 LNHDA and CDR2 SQIVND (reference sequence). The CDR3 extends over 11 amino acids. Trimming left V 5 bases short and J 6 bases short, with 8 bases between. The CDR3 DNA is TGTGCCAGTAGTTGGAGGGCCGAGCAGTACTTC. Protein sequence: CASSWRAEQYF.

CDR3 residues: CASSQDMVNTEAFF. CDR3 DNA: TGTGCCAGCAGCCAAGATATGGTGAACACTGAAGCTTTCTTT. The chain uses TRBV14 and TRBJ1-1; no definite D call. Germline V gene sequence: CDR1 SGHDN, CDR2 FVKESK. V lost 0 bases and J 0 bases, leaving 5 bases between the germline ends. The CDR3 loop spans 14 amino acids. The whole variable domain, remainder taken from reference TRBV14 and TRBJ1-1, is EAGVTQFPSHSVIEKGQTVTLRCDPISGHDNLYWYRRVMGKEIKFLLHFVKESKQDESGMPNNRFLAERTGGTYSTLKVQPAELEDSGVYFCASSQDMVNTEAFFGQGTRLTVV.

This sequence joins TRBV27 and TRBJ1-6, with 7 positions matching TRBD1. Germline V gene lookup returns CDR1 MNHEY and CDR2 SMNVEV (reference sequence). Germline trimming cut 6 bases from V and 7 bases from J; bases unmatched to any gene: 12. This CDR3 contains 16 residues. CDR3: CASSPGQRIKNSPLHF. CDR3 coding DNA: TGTGCCAGCAGCCCGGGACAGAGGATAAAAAATTCACCCCTCCACTTT.

V is TRBV19 and J is TRBJ2-6, with D unresolved. Germline V CDR1 and CDR2: LNHDA, SQIVND (reference sequence). The CDR3 extends over 15 amino acids. Trimming cost V 6 bases and J 0 bases, with 9 bases left between them. This chain's CDR3 is CASRVVTSGANVLTF. In DNA, the CDR3 is TGTGCCAGTAGAGTAGTTACCTCTGGGGCCAACGTCCTGACTTTC.

The V gene is TRBV5-1, the J gene TRBJ1-3; D gene unclear. The germline V gene has CDR1 SGHRS and CDR2 YFSETQ. The CDR3 runs 16 residues. Trimming took off 1 base at V and 0 bases at J, with 11 bases between the two ends. The CDR3 sequence is CASSLWVRTSGNTIYF. The CDR3 DNA is TGCGCCAGCAGCTTGTGGGTCAGAACCTCTGGAAACACCATATATTTT.

This rearrangement joins TRBV5-1 to TRBJ2-1; 7 bases fit TRBD1. J lost 3 bases, V lost 0 bases, and 6 bases had no gene match. The CDR3 runs 16 residues. Germline values: CDR1 SGHRS, CDR2 YFSETQ. The CDR3 protein is CASSLAPGQNYNEQFF. The CDR3 nucleotides read TGCGCCAGCAGCTTGGCGCCGGGACAGAACTACAATGAGCAGTTCTTC.

The chain uses TRBV5-1 and TRBJ1-2; no definite D call. V shed 0 bases and J shed 4 bases, with 10 bases lying between them. The CDR3 spans 14 residues. In germline, CDR1 is SGHRS, CDR2 YFSETQ. The CDR3 is CASSLVRGAYGYTF. DNA for the CDR3: TGCGCCAGCAGCTTGGTCCGGGGTGCCTATGGCTACACCTTC.

The rearrangement joins TRBV6-5 to TRBJ1-2, with TRBD1 identical over 7 bases. Germline-derived CDR1 and CDR2 are MNHEY and SVGAGI. With 4 bases clipped from V and 2 bases from J, the junction kept 4 bases outside the gene matches. The CDR3 contains 14 residues. CDR3 residues: CASSSDRSNYGYTF. The CDR3, as DNA: TGTGCCAGCAGTTCGGACAGGTCGAACTATGGCTACACCTTC.